One and the same sample provided the 14 T cell receptor beta chains below, sequenced in a study of tumor-infiltrating lymphocytes in localized non-small cell lung cancer. Sequencing was performed with immunoSEQ multiplex PCR; in TCRdb, only in-frame clones are kept and a portion is missing. The sample consists of about 13,000 clones, 60% to 85% of them appearing once. The sequenced sample was lung tumor tissue. The source is a human donor with non-small cell lung cancer.

As for this clone: This CDR3 is also generated by other DNA sequences in the sample. V and J are TRBV6-1 and TRBJ2-7, with no clear D. CDR1 and CDR2 (germline): MNHNS, SASEGT. This CDR3 spans 11 amino acids. Between the trimmed V and J ends, which lost 6 bases and 4 bases, there was a span of 7 bases. The CDR3 here is CASSPYYEQYF. The CDR3 DNA is TGTGCCAGCAGCCCTTATTACGAGCAGTACTTC.

The chain is built from TRBV5-1 and TRBJ2-1; D perhaps matches TRBD2 (5 bases). The CDR3 has 16 amino acids. Trimming shortened V by 0 bases and J by 10 bases, and 20 bases separated the two germline ends. CDR1 is SGHRS, CDR2 YFSETQ, per germline. This chain's CDR3 is CASSLEGGFTSGEQFF. The CDR3 nucleotides are TGCGCCAGCAGCTTGGAGGGCGGGTTTACTTCTGGGGAGCAGTTCTTC.

V is TRBV15 and J is TRBJ2-1, with 7 bases aligning to TRBD2. Germline V gene lookup returns CDR1 LNHNV and CDR2 YYDKDF (reference sequence). Losses at the gene ends were 0 bases for V and 10 bases for J; bases not matched to a gene: 3. The CDR3 loop spans 13 amino acids. In nucleotides, the CDR3 is TGTGCCACCAGCAGAGATCGGGGGGTAGAGCAGTTCTTC. Encoded protein: CATSRDRGVEQFF.

This clone was recorded a few times. This chain connects TRBV6-5 to TRBJ1-1; 8 nucleotides match TRBD1. V was clipped by 6 bases and J by 5 bases; unmatched bases: 11. The CDR3 is 15 amino acids. Germline V gene data show CDR1 as MNHEY and CDR2 as SVGAGI. The CDR3 nucleotides are TGTGCCAGCAGACTCCAGACAGGGGTTTATACTGAAGCTTTCTTT. Translation: CASRLQTGVYTEAFF.

The chain employs TRBV15 and TRBJ2-5; a possible D gene is TRBD1 (6 bases). V lost 1 base to trimming and J lost 2 bases, with 14 bases between them. The CDR3 covers 16 residues. Germline loops: CDR1 LNHNV, CDR2 YYDKDF (reference sequence). The CDR3 region has the DNA TGTGCCACCAGCAGAGGGGATCAGGGGCCGCAAGAGACCCAGTACTTC. Translated: CATSRGDQGPQETQYF.

This clone was counted a few times. The genes are TRBV4-3 and TRBJ2-7; 13 nucleotides line up with TRBD2. The germline gives CDR1 LGHNA, CDR2 YSLEER. After removal of 0 bases from V and 3 bases from J, the junction contained 5 bases not matched to a gene. This CDR3 region has 17 residues. The CDR3 reads CASSQDRGLAGFYEQYF. CDR3 sequence (DNA): TGCGCCAGCAGCCAAGATCGGGGACTAGCGGGGTTCTACGAGCAGTACTTC.

The genes are TRBV7-9 and TRBJ1-5; tentative D call: TRBD1 (5 bases). There are 14 residues in the CDR3. Germline assignment: CDR1 SEHNR and CDR2 FQNEAQ (reference sequence). V was pared by 5 bases and J by 3 bases, with 11 bases between. CDR3 loop: CASSLDSTNQPQHF. The CDR3 DNA sequence: TGTGCCAGCAGCCTCGACAGCACCAATCAGCCCCAGCATTTT. Together with reference TRBV7-9 and TRBJ1-5, the CDR3 gives the full variable domain: DTGVSQNPRHKITKRGQNVTFRCDPISEHNRLYWYRQTLGQGPEFLTYFQNEAQLEKSRLLSDRFSAERPKGSFSTLEIQRTEQGDSAMYLCASSLDSTNQPQHFGDGTRLSIL.

This chain joins TRBV27 and TRBJ1-2; TRBD1 matches at 9 bases. J gave up 8 bases and V 0 bases, and 1 base lay outside the gene matches. This CDR3 has 13 residues. CDR1 and CDR2 from the germline V gene are MNHEY and SMNVEV (reference sequence). The CDR3 DNA reads as TGTGCCAGCAGTTTATCACAGGGGGCCGGCTACACCTTC. Encoded protein: CASSLSQGAGYTF.

The chain joins TRBV7-9 to TRBJ2-7; 11 nucleotides match TRBD2. V trimming: 6 bases; J trimming: 3 bases; junction bases outside the gene matches: 16. The CDR3 sequence is 18 residues long. Looked up from germline, CDR1 is SEHNR and CDR2 is FQNEAQ (reference sequence). In nucleotides, the CDR3 is TGTGCCAGCAGTAACACGGAGGTACTAGCGGGAGTTTTCTACGAGCAGTACTTC. It translates to CASSNTEVLAGVFYEQYF.

The V and J genes are TRBV28 and TRBJ2-3; 7 bases map to TRBD1. The CDR3 loop spans 15 amino acids. Trimming cost V 2 bases and J 4 bases; bases outside gene matches: 6. Germline loops: CDR1 MDHEN, CDR2 SYDVKM. Here the CDR3 DNA reads TGTGCCAGCAGTTTACTCCAGACAGGGTCAGATACGCAGTATTTT. Translating gives CASSLLQTGSDTQYF. Drawing the rest from reference TRBV28 and TRBJ2-3, the complete variable domain is DVKVTQSSRYLVKRTGEKVFLECVQDMDHENMFWYRQDPGLGLRLIYFSYDVKMKEKGDIPEGYSVSREKKERFSLILESASTNQTSMYLCASSLLQTGSDTQYFGPGTRLTVL.

This chain uses TRBV10-1 with TRBJ2-5, with D tentatively TRBD2 (5 bases). The V end lost 3 bases, the J end lost 4 bases, and 6 bases lay between the germline ends. CDR3 length: 12 amino acids. Germline V gene sequence: CDR1 WNHNN, CDR2 SYGVQD (reference sequence). In DNA, the CDR3 is TGCGCCAGCAGTGACGAGGGAGAGACCCAGTACTTC. It specifies CASSDEGETQYF.

This CDR3 reads CASSQQGRSTDTQYF. The CDR3 bases are TGTGCCAGCTCGCAACAGGGGAGGTCCACAGATACGCAGTATTTT. This chain uses TRBV25-1 with TRBJ2-3; a possible D gene is TRBD1 (7 bases). Deletions cut 8 bases from V and 2 bases from J, with 17 bases between. This CDR3 region has 15 residues. The germline V gene encodes CDR1 MGHDK and CDR2 SYGVNS.

This chain links TRBV19 with TRBJ1-3; 7 bases align to TRBD1. CDR1 LNHDA and CDR2 SQIVND come from the germline V gene (reference sequence). With 5 bases clipped from V and 4 bases from J, the junction kept 11 bases outside the gene matches. The CDR3 length is 16 residues. CDR3 in amino acids: CASSVRQGGSGNTIYF. DNA of the CDR3: TGTGCCAGTAGTGTAAGACAGGGTGGATCCGGAAACACCATATATTTT. Full variable domain (rest looked up from reference TRBV19 and TRBJ1-3): DGGITQSPKYLFRKEGQNVTLSCEQNLNHDAMYWYRQDPGQGLRLIYYSQIVNDFQKGDIAEGYSVSREKKESFPLTVTSAQKNPTAFYLCASSVRQGGSGNTIYFGEGSWLTVV.

This chain links TRBV19 with TRBJ2-5; 10 bases fit TRBD2. This CDR3 contains 14 residues. V dropped 6 bases and J dropped 5; count of bases not matched to a gene: 6. Germline V gives CDR1 LNHDA, CDR2 SQIVND (reference sequence). Written as DNA, the CDR3 is TGTGCCAGTAGGAAGACTAGCGGGTCGGAGACCCAGTACTTC. Translation: CASRKTSGSETQYF.